Below are 28 T cell receptor beta chains sequenced from a single sample in a study of T cells in Graves' hyperthyroidism and ophthalmopathy. TCR beta CDR3 regions were amplified from RNA. Using the HTBI primer set, a first-round RT-PCR was run on the TCR CDR3. TCRdb fed the multiplex PCR reads into MiXCR, producing one record per CDR3 protein. The sample shows a few hundred thousand distinct CDR3 sequences, less than 15% of them seen only once. Sequencing input: blood. These receptors were collected from a woman between 18 and 29 years old with Graves' hyperthyroidism.

This sequence joins TRBV20-1 and TRBJ2-7, with 9 bases matching TRBD1. The germline CDR1 and CDR2 sequences are DFQATT and SNEGSKA (reference sequence). V lost 7 bases, J lost 2 bases, and 9 bases stayed unmatched. The length of the CDR3 is 14 residues. CDR3 nucleotides: TGCAGTGGGACGGACAGGGGACCACCCTACGAGCAGTACTTC. The encoded protein is CSGTDRGPPYEQYF.

In this sample, this clonotype turned up many times. Written as DNA, the CDR3 is TGTGCCAGCAGTCCGACAGGTCTGGGCTACACCTTC. Amino acid sequence: CASSPTGLGYTF. This chain uses TRBV28 with TRBJ1-2; perhaps TRBD1 as D (6 bases). V shed 5 bases and J shed 8 bases, with 12 bases lying between them. Germline V lookup: CDR1 MDHEN, CDR2 SYDVKM. The CDR3 runs to 12 residues.

In this sample, this clonotype turned up many times. This chain joins TRBV27 and TRBJ2-7; tentatively, D is TRBD2 (6 bases). CDR1 is MNHEY and CDR2 is SMNVEV in the germline V gene (reference sequence). CDR3 length: 14 amino acids. V lost 9 bases to trimming and J lost 2 bases, with 17 bases between them. The CDR3 reads CASSTGTSTYEQYF. CDR3 sequence (DNA): TGTGCCAGTTCTACCGGGACTTCCACCTACGAGCAGTACTTC.

With respect to this clonotype: A clone one base away is much larger, so this may be a read error. The chain combines TRBV12-3 or TRBV12-4 with TRBJ2-2; D unresolved. V was clipped by 8 bases and J by 0 bases, with 13 bases between them. The CDR3 extends over 15 amino acids. The CDR3 reads CASGLGGANTGELFF. The CDR3, as DNA: TGTGCCAGCGGCCTGGGCGGCGCGAACACCGGGGAGCTGTTTTTT.

On this clonotype itself: One base away lies a much larger clone, so this may be a sequencing read error. The chain carries TRBV7-2 and TRBJ2-1; D might be TRBD1 (6 bases). The germline gives CDR1 SGHTA, CDR2 FQGNSA. The V end lost 5 bases, the J end lost 9 bases, and 14 bases lay between the germline ends. The CDR3 covers 13 residues. CDR3 protein: CASSSVGTSEQFF. CDR3 bases: TGTGCCAGCAGCAGTGTGGGGACAAGTGAGCAGTTCTTC. Full variable domain (outside the CDR3, taken from reference TRBV7-2 and TRBJ2-1): GAGVSQSPSNKVTEKGKDVELRCDPISGHTALYWYRQSLGQGLEFLIYFQGNSAPDKSGLPSDRFSAERTGGSVSTLTIQRTQQEDSAVYLCASSSVGTSEQFFGPGTRLTVL.

This clonotype was seen repeatedly, ten times or more. The chain has TRBV15 and TRBJ1-1, with D possibly being TRBD1 (5 bases). V shed 6 bases and J shed 3 bases, with 11 bases lying between them. The CDR3 is 13 amino acids. In germline, CDR1 is LNHNV, CDR2 YYDKDF (reference sequence). CDR3 in amino acids: CATRNSGDTEAFF. The DNA of the CDR3 is TGTGCCACCAGAAATTCGGGGGACACTGAAGCTTTCTTT.

This clonotype occurred many times. The chain recombines TRBV7-3 with TRBJ2-3, with 8 bases fitting TRBD1. CDR3 size: 16 residues. Per germline, CDR1 SGHTA and CDR2 FQGTGA. V lost 5 bases to trimming and J lost 2 bases; unmatched junction nucleotides: 9. The CDR3 loop reads CASSLQGEADTDTQYF. For the CDR3, the DNA is TGTGCCAGCAGCCTACAGGGGGAGGCGGACACAGATACGCAGTATTTT. The whole variable domain, filled in from reference TRBV7-3 and TRBJ2-3, reads GAGVSQTPSNKVTEKGKYVELRCDPISGHTALYWYRQSLGQGPEFLIYFQGTGAADDSGLPNDRFFAVRPEGSVSTLKIQRTERGDSAVYLCASSLQGEADTDTQYFGPGTRLTVL.

This clonotype was seen repeatedly, ten times or more. The chain is built from TRBV11-3 and TRBJ1-1; perhaps TRBD1 as D (5 bases). The germline gives CDR1 SGHNT, CDR2 YENEEA. V was cut by 0 bases and J by 7 bases, with 6 bases left in between. CDR3 length equals 12 residues. The CDR3 coding sequence is TGTGCCAGCAGCTTAGAGGGGGGTGAAGCTTTCTTT. Translating it yields CASSLEGGEAFF. The variable domain in full, with the rest retrieved from reference TRBV11-3 and TRBJ1-1, is EAGVVQSPRYKIIEKKQPVAFWCNPISGHNTLYWYLQNLGQGPELLIRYENEEAVDDSQLPKDRFSAERLKGVDSTLKIQPAELGDSAVYLCASSLEGGEAFFGQGTRLTVV.

The CDR3 DNA is TGTGCCAGCAGGGAAAAAGGTGGTTGGCCCCAGCATTTT. Amino acids: CASREKGGWPQHF. The gene calls are TRBV6-1 and TRBJ1-5; unclear D gene. The V and J ends lost 6 bases and 9 bases respectively, with 15 bases between them. This CDR3 is 13 amino acids long. CDR1 and CDR2 from the germline V gene are MNHNS and SASEGT.

At least ten counts were recorded for this clonotype. V and J are TRBV20-1 and TRBJ2-3; maybe TRBD1 (6 bases). The CDR3 totals 17 residues. Germline V gene sequence: CDR1 DFQATT, CDR2 SNEGSKA (reference sequence). The V end was cut by 2 bases, the J end by 1 base, with 19 bases between. The CDR3 protein is CSARRGPGHGGTDTQYF. CDR3 DNA sequence: TGCAGTGCTAGAAGAGGGCCGGGACATGGAGGCACAGATACGCAGTATTTT.

The table lists this clonotype with a few counts. The rearrangement joins TRBV7-9 to TRBJ2-1; TRBD1 agrees at 10 bases. The V and J ends lost 1 base and 8 bases, in that order; junction bases with no gene match: 8. Germline CDR1 and CDR2: SEHNR and FQNEAQ (reference sequence). The CDR3 runs 16 residues. The CDR3 coding sequence is TGTGCCAGCAGCTTAGTAGGGGGCGGGACAGGGGATGAGCAGTTCTTC. Encoded protein: CASSLVGGGTGDEQFF.

This rearrangement joins TRBV28 to TRBJ1-2; D call uncertain. This CDR3 is built from 12 residues. Deletions cut 3 bases from V and 8 bases from J, with 10 bases between. Germline V gene lookup returns CDR1 MDHEN and CDR2 SYDVKM. The CDR3 DNA is TGTGCCAGCAGTTTGGAGCCGGACGGCTACACCTTC. Its translation is CASSLEPDGYTF.

The V gene is TRBV7-2, the J gene TRBJ2-7; 12 bases match TRBD2. Losses at the gene ends were 2 bases for V and 3 bases for J; bases not matched to a gene: 5. The germline V gene has CDR1 SGHTA and CDR2 FQGNSA. The CDR3 is made up of 16 amino acids. CDR3 coding DNA: TGTGCCAGCAGCTTACCGAGGACTAGCGGGATCTACGAGCAGTACTTC. Translated: CASSLPRTSGIYEQYF.

The chain carries TRBV19 and TRBJ2-1, with D possibly TRBD2 on 7 matching bases. CDR1 LNHDA and CDR2 SQIVND come from the germline V gene (reference sequence). This CDR3 contains 16 residues. V lost 7 bases and J 1 base, leaving 17 bases between the germline ends. The CDR3 bases are TGTGCCAGTACCAAGGGGGGGGGACGGTCCTACAATGAGCAGTTCTTC. Encoded protein: CASTKGGGRSYNEQFF.

There are many counts of this clonotype. This chain joins TRBV2 and TRBJ1-1; D may be TRBD1 (5 bases). Per germline, CDR1 SNHLY and CDR2 FYNNEI. This CDR3 spans 11 amino acids. V was clipped by 2 bases and J by 11 bases, with 9 bases between them. The CDR3 protein is CASSETGGAFF. CDR3 DNA sequence: TGTGCCAGCAGTGAAACGGGGGGGGCTTTCTTT.

This chain links TRBV10-2 with TRBJ1-5; the D gene is possibly TRBD1 (5 bases). Per the germline V gene, CDR1 is WSHSY and CDR2 is SAAADI. V lost 2 bases to trimming and J lost 5 bases, with 10 bases between them. The CDR3 consists of 14 residues. The CDR3 reads CASSEPGSDQPQHF. The CDR3 DNA reads TGCGCCAGCAGTGAGCCAGGGTCGGATCAGCCCCAGCATTTT.

This clonotype was seen many times. The chain couples TRBV11-2 to TRBJ2-7; 7 nucleotides match TRBD1. The CDR3 consists of 18 residues. CDR1 and CDR2 (germline): SGHAT, FQNNGV. V lost 2 bases, J lost 0 bases, and 13 bases stayed unmatched. CDR3 protein: CASSLMTDRLASSYEQYF. DNA for the CDR3: TGTGCCAGCAGCTTAATGACGGACAGGCTGGCGAGCTCCTACGAGCAGTACTTC.

V usage is TRBV2 and J usage is TRBJ2-7; D not certain. The CDR3 has 9 amino acids. V was clipped by 11 bases and J by 2 bases, with 4 bases between them. The germline V gene encodes CDR1 SNHLY and CDR2 FYNNEI. In DNA, the CDR3 is TGTGCCGCAGCCTACGAGCAGTACTTC. Translation: CAAAYEQYF.

This clonotype was detected a few times. Compared with germline, one end of the junction differs, possibly owing to a read error. The rearrangement uses TRBV7-7 and TRBJ2-1, with TRBD1 matching 8 bases. This CDR3 has 16 residues. Germline V gene lookup returns CDR1 SSHAT and CDR2 FNYEAQ (reference sequence). The CDR3 coding sequence is TGTGCTAGCAGCATCGGGACAGGCCTCCCCTACAATGAGCAGTTCTTC. Its protein is CASSIGTGLPYNEQFF. Together with reference TRBV7-7 and TRBJ2-1, the CDR3 gives the full variable domain: GAGVSQSPRYKVTKRGQDVTLRCDPISSHATLYWYQQALGQGPEFLTYFNYEAQPDKSGLPSDRFSAERPEGSISTLTIQRTEQRDSAMYRCASSIGTGLPYNEQFFGPGTRLTVL.

In this sample, this clonotype turned up many times. This chain connects TRBV28 to TRBJ2-1; 11 bases are shared with TRBD2. The germline V gene encodes CDR1 MDHEN and CDR2 SYDVKM. V shed 2 bases and J 4 bases; nucleotides not matched to a gene: 7. This CDR3 spans 17 amino acids. Here the CDR3 DNA reads TGTGCCAGCAGTTTAGCCTTGGGGACTAGCGGTTACAATGAGCAGTTCTTC. Translation: CASSLALGTSGYNEQFF.

As to this clonotype: A much more abundant neighbour one base away suggests this may be a read error. The chain employs TRBV6-2 or TRBV6-3 and TRBJ2-3, with D perhaps matching TRBD1 (5 bases). Germline CDR1 reads MNHEY; CDR2 reads SVGEGT. Trimming stripped 1 base from V and 3 bases from J, with 20 bases between. The CDR3 sequence is 18 residues long. DNA for the CDR3: TGTGCCAGCAGTTACTTACCGGGTCTCGTAGGGGAAACAGATACGCAGTATTTT. This translates into CASSYLPGLVGETDTQYF.

This clonotype was counted ten times or more. The genes are TRBV27 and TRBJ2-1; D is unresolved. Germline values: CDR1 MNHEY, CDR2 SMNVEV (reference sequence). V was cut by 6 bases and J by 2 bases, with 11 bases left in between. The CDR3 is 14 residues long. The CDR3: CASRGLSTYNEQFF. CDR3 bases: TGTGCCAGCAGGGGATTGTCAACCTACAATGAGCAGTTCTTC.

This clonotype was seen ten or more times. Its ends do not fully match the called genes, so a read error is possible. CDR3 nucleotides: TGTGCGAGCACAGAGGAGGGGGGGTCTAATCAGCCCCAGCATTTT. It translates to CASTEEGGSNQPQHF. The chain combines TRBV2 with TRBJ1-5; D possibly corresponds to TRBD1 (6 bases). CDR3 length: 15 residues. Germline V gives CDR1 SNHLY, CDR2 FYNNEI.

V is TRBV19 and J is TRBJ1-2; 7 nucleotides align to TRBD1. Germline V CDR1 and CDR2: LNHDA, SQIVND (reference sequence). V was clipped by 8 bases and J by 6 bases; unmatched bases: 9. This CDR3 comprises 13 residues. Here the CDR3 DNA reads TGTGCCAGTGCACAGGGGAGAGAAGATGGCTACACCTTC. As protein: CASAQGREDGYTF.

A word on this clonotype: A much bigger clone sits one base away, suggesting this may be a read error. The J gene is TRBJ1-3, the V gene TRBV2, with 7 bases fitting TRBD1. The CDR3 runs to 13 residues. CDR1 is SNHLY and CDR2 is FYNNEI in the germline V gene. CDR3 loop: CVSRGTTGNTIYF. For the CDR3, the DNA is TGTGTCAGCAGGGGGACAACTGGAAACACCATATATTTT.

The V and J genes are TRBV5-6 and TRBJ1-1, with D perhaps TRBD1 (5 bases). The V end was cut by 3 bases, the J end by 6 bases, with 15 bases between. The CDR3 has 14 residues. Germline V lookup: CDR1 SGHDT, CDR2 YYEEEE. CDR3 sequence: CASSWGQGGSEAFF. DNA for the CDR3: TGTGCCAGCAGCTGGGGCCAAGGCGGGTCTGAAGCTTTCTTT.

The chain has TRBV18 and TRBJ1-1; D not certain. Germline V gene lookup returns CDR1 KGHSH and CDR2 LQKENI. The CDR3 totals 13 residues. Trimming pared 8 bases from V and 0 bases from J, leaving 10 bases between. Here the CDR3 reads CASPRSLNTEAFF. Here the CDR3 DNA reads TGTGCCAGCCCACGGTCCTTGAACACTGAAGCTTTCTTT.

This chain connects TRBV29-1 to TRBJ2-3; TRBD2 matches 7 bases. CDR3 length equals 14 residues. Germline trimming cut 3 bases from V and 2 bases from J; bases unmatched to any gene: 5. Germline lookup yields CDR1 SQVTM and CDR2 ANQGSEA. CDR3: CSVDGGDHTDTQYF. The CDR3 region has the DNA TGCAGCGTTGATGGGGGGGACCACACAGATACGCAGTATTTT.